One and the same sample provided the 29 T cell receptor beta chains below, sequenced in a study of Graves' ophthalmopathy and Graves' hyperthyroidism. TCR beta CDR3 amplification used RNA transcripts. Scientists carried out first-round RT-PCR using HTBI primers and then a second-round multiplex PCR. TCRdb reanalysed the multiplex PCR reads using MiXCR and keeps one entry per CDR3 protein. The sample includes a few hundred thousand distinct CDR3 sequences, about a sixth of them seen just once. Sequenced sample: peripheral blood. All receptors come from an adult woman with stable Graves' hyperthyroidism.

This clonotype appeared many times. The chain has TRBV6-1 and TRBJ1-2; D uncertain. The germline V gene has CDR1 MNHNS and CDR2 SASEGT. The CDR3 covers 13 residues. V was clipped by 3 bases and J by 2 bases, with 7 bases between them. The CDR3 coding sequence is TGTGCCAGCAGTGAGGCCAGAAACTATGGCTACACCTTC. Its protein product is CASSEARNYGYTF.

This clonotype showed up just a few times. The CDR3 here is CASSRGLAGPSSYEQYF. The CDR3 DNA follows: TGTGCCAGCAGCCGCGGACTAGCGGGCCCCTCCTCCTACGAGCAGTACTTC. This chain joins TRBV3-1 and TRBJ2-7; 11 bases fit TRBD2. This CDR3 contains 17 residues. V dropped 4 bases and J dropped 0; count of bases not matched to a gene: 8. CDR1 is LGHDT, CDR2 YNNKEL, per germline (reference sequence).

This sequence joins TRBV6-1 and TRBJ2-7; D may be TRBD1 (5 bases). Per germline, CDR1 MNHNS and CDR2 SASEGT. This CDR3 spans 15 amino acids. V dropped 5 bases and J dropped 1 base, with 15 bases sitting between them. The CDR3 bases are TGTGCCAGCAGTCCCCAGGGTATAGGATCCTACGAGCAGTACTTC. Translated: CASSPQGIGSYEQYF.

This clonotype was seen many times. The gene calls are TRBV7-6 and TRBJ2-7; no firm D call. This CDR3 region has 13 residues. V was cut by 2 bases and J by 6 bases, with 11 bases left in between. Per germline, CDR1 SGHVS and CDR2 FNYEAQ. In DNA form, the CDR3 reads TGTGCCAGCAGCTTACTCACCCCGCGCGAGCAGTACTTC. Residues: CASSLLTPREQYF.

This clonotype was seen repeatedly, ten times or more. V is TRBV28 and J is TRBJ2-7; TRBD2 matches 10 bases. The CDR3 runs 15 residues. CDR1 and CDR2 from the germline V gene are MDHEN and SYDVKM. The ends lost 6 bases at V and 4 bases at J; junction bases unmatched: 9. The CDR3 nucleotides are TGTGCCAGCAGCAATCGCTTTAGCGGGAGGTACGAGCAGTACTTC. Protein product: CASSNRFSGRYEQYF.

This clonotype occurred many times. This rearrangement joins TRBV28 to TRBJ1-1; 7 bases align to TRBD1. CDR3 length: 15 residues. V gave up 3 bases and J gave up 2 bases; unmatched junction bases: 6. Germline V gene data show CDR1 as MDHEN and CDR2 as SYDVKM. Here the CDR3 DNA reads TGTGCCAGCAGTTTGACCGGGACAGCCAACACTGAAGCTTTCTTT. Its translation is CASSLTGTANTEAFF.

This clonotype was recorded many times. The CDR3 DNA reads TGTGCCAGCAGGGGACCTGAAGCTTTCTTT. This gives the protein CASRGPEAFF. J is TRBJ1-1 and V is TRBV12-3 or TRBV12-4; D perhaps matches TRBD1 (5 bases). The V gene lost 6 bases and the J gene lost 6 bases, with 5 bases spanning the gap. The CDR3 is made up of 10 amino acids.

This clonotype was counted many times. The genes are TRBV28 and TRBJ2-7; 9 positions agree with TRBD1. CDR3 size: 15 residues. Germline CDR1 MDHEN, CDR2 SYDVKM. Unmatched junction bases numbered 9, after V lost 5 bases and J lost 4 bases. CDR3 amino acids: CASSASGTGFYEQYF. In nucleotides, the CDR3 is TGTGCCAGCAGTGCCTCCGGGACAGGGTTTTACGAGCAGTACTTC.

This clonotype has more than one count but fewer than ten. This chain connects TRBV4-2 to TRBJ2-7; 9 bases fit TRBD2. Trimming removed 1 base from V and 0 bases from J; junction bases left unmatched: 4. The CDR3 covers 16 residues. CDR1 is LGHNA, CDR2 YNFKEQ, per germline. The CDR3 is CASSQAAGGFSYEQYF. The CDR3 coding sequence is TGTGCCAGCAGCCAAGCGGCGGGAGGGTTCTCCTACGAGCAGTACTTC.

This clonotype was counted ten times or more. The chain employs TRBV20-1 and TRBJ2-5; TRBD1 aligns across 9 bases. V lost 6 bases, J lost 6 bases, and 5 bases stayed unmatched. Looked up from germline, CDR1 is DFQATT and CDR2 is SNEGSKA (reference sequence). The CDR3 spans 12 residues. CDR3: CSAHRGLKTQYF. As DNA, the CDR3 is TGCAGTGCCCACAGGGGGCTAAAGACCCAGTACTTC.

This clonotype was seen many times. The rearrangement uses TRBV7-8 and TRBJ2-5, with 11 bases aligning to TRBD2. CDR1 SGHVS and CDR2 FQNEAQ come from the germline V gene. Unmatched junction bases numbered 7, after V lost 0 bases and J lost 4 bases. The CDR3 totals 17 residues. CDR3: CASSLAVLAGGGETQYF. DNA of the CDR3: TGTGCCAGCAGCTTAGCGGTCCTAGCGGGAGGAGGAGAGACCCAGTACTTC.

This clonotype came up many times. CDR3 loop: CASINRGGGNQPQHF. The CDR3 DNA follows: TGTGCCAGCATAAACAGGGGCGGAGGCAATCAGCCCCAGCATTTT. The rearrangement uses TRBV6-1 and TRBJ1-5; 7 bases line up with TRBD1. The CDR3 loop spans 15 amino acids. Germline CDR1 and CDR2: MNHNS and SASEGT. V was pared by 7 bases and J by 2 bases, with 8 bases of the junction left unmatched.

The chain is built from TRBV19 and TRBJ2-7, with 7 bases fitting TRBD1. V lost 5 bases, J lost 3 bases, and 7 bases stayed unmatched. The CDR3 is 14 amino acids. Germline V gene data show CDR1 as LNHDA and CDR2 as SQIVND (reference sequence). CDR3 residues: CASSPRQGVYEQYF. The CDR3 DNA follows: TGTGCCAGTAGTCCGAGACAGGGAGTCTACGAGCAGTACTTC.

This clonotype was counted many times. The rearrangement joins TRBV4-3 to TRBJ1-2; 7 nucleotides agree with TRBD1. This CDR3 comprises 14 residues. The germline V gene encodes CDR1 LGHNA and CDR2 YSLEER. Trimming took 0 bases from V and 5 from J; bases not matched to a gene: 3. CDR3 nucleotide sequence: TGCGCCAGCAGCCAAGATGGGACAGTATATGGCTACACCTTC. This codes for CASSQDGTVYGYTF.

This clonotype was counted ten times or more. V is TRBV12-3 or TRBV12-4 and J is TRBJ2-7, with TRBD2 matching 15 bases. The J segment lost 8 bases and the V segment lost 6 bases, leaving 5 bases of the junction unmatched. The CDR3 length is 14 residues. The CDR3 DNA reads TGTGCCAGCAGCCGGACTAGCGGGAGGGCAAAGCAGTACTTC. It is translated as CASSRTSGRAKQYF.

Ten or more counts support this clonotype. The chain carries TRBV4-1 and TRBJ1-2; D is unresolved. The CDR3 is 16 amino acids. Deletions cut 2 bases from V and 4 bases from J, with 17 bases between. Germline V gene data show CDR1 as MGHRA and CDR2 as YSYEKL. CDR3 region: CASSQRPPGGFYGYTF. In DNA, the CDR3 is TGCGCCAGCAGCCAACGCCCCCCCGGCGGTTTCTATGGCTACACCTTC.

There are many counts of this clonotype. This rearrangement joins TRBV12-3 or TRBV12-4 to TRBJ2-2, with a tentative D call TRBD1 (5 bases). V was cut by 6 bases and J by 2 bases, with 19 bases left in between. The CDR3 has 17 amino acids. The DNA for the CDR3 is TGTGCCAGCAGCACCCAACAAAATGGACACAACACCGGGGAGCTGTTTTTT. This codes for CASSTQQNGHNTGELFF.

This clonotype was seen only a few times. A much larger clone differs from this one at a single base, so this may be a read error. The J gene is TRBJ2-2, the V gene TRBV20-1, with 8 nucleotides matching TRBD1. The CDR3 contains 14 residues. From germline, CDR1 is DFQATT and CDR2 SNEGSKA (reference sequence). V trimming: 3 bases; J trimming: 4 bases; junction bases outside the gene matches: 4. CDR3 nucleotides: TGCAGTGCTAGTACGGACAGGGCCACCGGGGAGCTGTTTTTT. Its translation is CSASTDRATGELFF.

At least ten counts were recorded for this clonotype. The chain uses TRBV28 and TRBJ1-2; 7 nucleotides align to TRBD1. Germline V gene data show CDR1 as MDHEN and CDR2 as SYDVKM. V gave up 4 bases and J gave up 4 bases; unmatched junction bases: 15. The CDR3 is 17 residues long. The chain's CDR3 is CASSSPTGGGIVYGYTF. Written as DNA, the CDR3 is TGTGCCAGCAGTTCCCCCACTGGAGGGGGCATAGTCTATGGCTACACCTTC.

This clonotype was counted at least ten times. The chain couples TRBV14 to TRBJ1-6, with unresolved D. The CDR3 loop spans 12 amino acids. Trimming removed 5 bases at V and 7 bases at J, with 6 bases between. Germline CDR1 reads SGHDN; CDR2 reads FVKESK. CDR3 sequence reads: CASSLLNSPLHF. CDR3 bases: TGTGCCAGCAGCTTACTAAATTCACCCCTCCACTTT.

The CDR3 coding sequence is TGTGCCAGCAGCACCCGCAGCGGGAGCTTAACCCAGTACTTC. Translation gives CASSTRSGSLTQYF. The V call is TRBV7-9, the J call TRBJ2-5; 8 nucleotides align to TRBD2. The V segment lost 5 bases and the J segment 8 bases; nucleotides outside the gene matches: 10. CDR1 and CDR2 from the germline V gene are SEHNR and FQNEAQ (reference sequence). The CDR3 is 14 amino acids.

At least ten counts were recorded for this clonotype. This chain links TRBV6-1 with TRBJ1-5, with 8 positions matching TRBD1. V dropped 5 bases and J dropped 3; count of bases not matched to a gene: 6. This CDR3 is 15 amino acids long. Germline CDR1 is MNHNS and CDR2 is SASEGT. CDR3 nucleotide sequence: TGTGCCAGCAGTCCCGCGGGACAGGCCAATCAGCCCCAGCATTTT. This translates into CASSPAGQANQPQHF.

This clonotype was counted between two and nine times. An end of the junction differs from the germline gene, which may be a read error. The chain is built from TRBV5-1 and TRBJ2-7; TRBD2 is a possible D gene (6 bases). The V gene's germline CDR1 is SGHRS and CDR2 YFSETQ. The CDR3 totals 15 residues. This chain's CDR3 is CASSFPKEGPYELYF. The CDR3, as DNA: TGCGCCAGCAGCTTCCCCAAGGAGGGTCCCTACGAGCTGTACTTC.

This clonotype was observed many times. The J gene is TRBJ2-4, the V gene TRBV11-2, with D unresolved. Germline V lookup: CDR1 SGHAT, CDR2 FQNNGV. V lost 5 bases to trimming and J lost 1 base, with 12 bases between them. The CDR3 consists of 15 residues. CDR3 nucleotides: TGTGCCAGCAGCCCGTTGGGAATTGCCAAAAACATTCAGTACTTC. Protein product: CASSPLGIAKNIQYF.

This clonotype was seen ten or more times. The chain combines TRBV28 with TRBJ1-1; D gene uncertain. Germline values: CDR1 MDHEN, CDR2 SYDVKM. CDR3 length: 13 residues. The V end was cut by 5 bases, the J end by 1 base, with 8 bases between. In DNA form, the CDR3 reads TGTGCCAGCAGTCCGGCCCAGAACACTGAAGCTTTCTTT. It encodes CASSPAQNTEAFF.

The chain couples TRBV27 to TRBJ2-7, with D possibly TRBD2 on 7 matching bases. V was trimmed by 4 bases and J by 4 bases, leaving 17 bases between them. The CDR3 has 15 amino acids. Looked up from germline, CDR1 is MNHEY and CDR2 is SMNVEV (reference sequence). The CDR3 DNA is TGTGCCAGCAGTTCCCCCCCGGGGGGCGCATACGAGCAGTACTTC. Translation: CASSSPPGGAYEQYF.

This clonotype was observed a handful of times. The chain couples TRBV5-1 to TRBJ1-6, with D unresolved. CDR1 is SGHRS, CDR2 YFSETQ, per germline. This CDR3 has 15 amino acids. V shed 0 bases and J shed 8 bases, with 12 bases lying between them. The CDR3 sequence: CASSLGLSGYSPLHF. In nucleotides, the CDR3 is TGCGCCAGCAGCTTGGGATTAAGTGGTTATTCACCCCTCCACTTT.

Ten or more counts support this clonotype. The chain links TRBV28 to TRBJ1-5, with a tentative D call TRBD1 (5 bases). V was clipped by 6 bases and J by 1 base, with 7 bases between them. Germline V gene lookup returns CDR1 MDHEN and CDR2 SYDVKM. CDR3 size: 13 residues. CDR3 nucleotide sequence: TGTGCCAGCAGATGGGACAGCAATCAGCCCCAGCATTTT. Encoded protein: CASRWDSNQPQHF.

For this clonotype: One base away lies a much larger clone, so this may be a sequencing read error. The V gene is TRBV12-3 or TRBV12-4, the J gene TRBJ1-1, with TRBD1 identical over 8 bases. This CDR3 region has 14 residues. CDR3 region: CASSTQGAGTEACF. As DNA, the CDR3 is TGTGCCAGCAGTACCCAGGGGGCTGGTACTGAAGCTTGCTTT.